The rows below give T cell receptor beta chains drawn from one sample of a study of blood T cells in healthy people across ages. Via MiXCR, TCRdb re-called the 5' RACE reads, giving one row per CDR3 protein. In the table there are fewer than 2,000,000 distinct CDR3 sequences, 34% of which are singletons. The specimen sequenced was blood. The source of these receptors is a woman in her twenties or thirties in good health. The CDR3 runs from the conserved cysteine through the conserved F or W. Fields, in order: J gene, D gene, clone size, V gene, CDR3 protein, CDR3 DNA. D genes are given only for firm matches. Clone size is shown for a subset of rows, as once, few, many or a class of expanded clone.

>TRBJ2-7|TRBD1|-|TRBV9
CASSERTGTSFLGDEQYF
TGTGCCAGCAGCGAAAGGACAGGGACCTCCTTCTTAGGGGACGAGCAGTACTTC
>TRBJ2-1|-|-|TRBV12-3/TRBV12-4
CASLGEFRGYEQFF
TGTGCCAGCCTAGGGGAGTTTCGTGGCTATGAGCAGTTCTTC
>TRBJ1-5|-|-|TRBV20-1
CSARVGVEGQPQHF
TGCAGTGCTAGAGTAGGGGTTGAAGGTCAGCCCCAGCATTTT
>TRBJ2-5|TRBD1|-|TRBV28
CASSYRGPQETQYF
TGTGCCAGCAGTTACAGGGGGCCCCAAGAGACCCAGTACTTC
>TRBJ1-6|-|-|TRBV6-1
CASSGRNSPLHF
TGTGCCAGCAGTGGAAGAAATTCACCCCTCCACTTT
>TRBJ1-5|-|-|TRBV2
CASSARAPNQPQHF
TGTGCCAGCAGCGCCCGGGCACCTAATCAGCCCCAGCATTTT
>TRBJ1-3|-|-|TRBV29-1
CSVESNTGNTIYF
TGCAGCGTTGAAAGCAACACTGGAAACACCATATATTTT
>TRBJ2-7|-|-|TRBV11-2
CASSLGHLPTYEQYF
TGTGCCAGCAGCCTCGGACACCTCCCCACCTACGAGCAGTACTTC
>TRBJ2-7|TRBD2|many|TRBV4-1
CASSQGTSGEQYF
TGTGCCAGCAGCCAAGGGACTAGCGGCGAGCAGTACTTC
>TRBJ2-7|TRBD2|-|TRBV12-3/TRBV12-4
CASSWSGSGSYEQYF
TGTGCCAGCAGTTGGAGCGGGAGTGGCTCCTACGAGCAGTACTTC
>TRBJ1-4|-|-|TRBV4-1
CASSQDGWATNEKLFF
TGCGCCAGCAGCCAAGACGGTTGGGCAACTAATGAAAAACTGTTTTTT
>TRBJ1-2|-|-|TRBV27
CATSRGREEYGYTF
TGTGCCACCAGCCGAGGACGGGAAGAGTATGGCTACACCTTC
>TRBJ2-4|-|-|TRBV25-1
CASSASTAKDKNIQYF
TGTGCCAGCAGTGCCTCGACTGCAAAGGACAAAAACATTCAGTACTTC
>TRBJ1-1|TRBD1|-|TRBV24-1
CATSDGDSPEAFF
TGTGCCACCAGTGATGGGGACAGCCCTGAAGCTTTCTTT
>TRBJ2-2|TRBD2|-|TRBV20-1
CSAMGLAGATGELFF
TGCAGTGCTATGGGACTAGCGGGGGCCACCGGGGAGCTGTTTTTT
>TRBJ1-6|TRBD1|few|TRBV5-1
CASSLEGQRSPLHF
TGCGCCAGCAGCTTGGAGGGACAGCGTTCACCCCTCCACTTT
>TRBJ2-3|TRBD2|-|TRBV28
CASSSLGLAGAADTQYF
TGTGCCAGCAGTTCTCTGGGGCTAGCGGGAGCCGCAGATACGCAGTATTTT
>TRBJ2-7|-|-|TRBV29-1
CSVRGDGSYEQYF
TGCAGCGTGAGGGGGGACGGTTCCTACGAGCAGTACTTC
>TRBJ1-2|TRBD1|few|TRBV5-4
CASSLGGDRGPGYTF
TGTGCCAGCAGCTTGGGAGGGGACAGGGGGCCGGGCTACACCTTC
>TRBJ2-5|TRBD1|few|TRBV3-1
CASNFGTGVQETQYF
TGTGCCAGCAACTTCGGGACAGGCGTCCAAGAGACCCAGTACTTC
>TRBJ1-2|-|-|TRBV20-1
CSSLPLDETITNYGYTF
TGCAGCTCCCTCCCCCTTGATGAAACCATAACTAACTATGGCTACACCTTC
>TRBJ1-1|-|few|TRBV3-1
CASSQPPTEAFF
TGTGCCAGCAGCCAACCCCCCACTGAAGCTTTCTTT
>TRBJ2-6|-|few|TRBV7-3
CASSLGPQSSGANVLTF
TGTGCCAGCAGCCTAGGGCCGCAGAGCTCTGGGGCCAACGTCCTGACTTTC
>TRBJ2-7|-|-|TRBV15
CATSRDRAGDYEQYF
TGTGCCACCAGCAGAGATCGGGCAGGGGACTACGAGCAGTACTTC
>TRBJ2-1|-|-|TRBV9
CASSPAVRPNSYNEQFF
TGTGCCAGCAGCCCAGCAGTACGACCGAATTCTTACAATGAGCAGTTCTTC